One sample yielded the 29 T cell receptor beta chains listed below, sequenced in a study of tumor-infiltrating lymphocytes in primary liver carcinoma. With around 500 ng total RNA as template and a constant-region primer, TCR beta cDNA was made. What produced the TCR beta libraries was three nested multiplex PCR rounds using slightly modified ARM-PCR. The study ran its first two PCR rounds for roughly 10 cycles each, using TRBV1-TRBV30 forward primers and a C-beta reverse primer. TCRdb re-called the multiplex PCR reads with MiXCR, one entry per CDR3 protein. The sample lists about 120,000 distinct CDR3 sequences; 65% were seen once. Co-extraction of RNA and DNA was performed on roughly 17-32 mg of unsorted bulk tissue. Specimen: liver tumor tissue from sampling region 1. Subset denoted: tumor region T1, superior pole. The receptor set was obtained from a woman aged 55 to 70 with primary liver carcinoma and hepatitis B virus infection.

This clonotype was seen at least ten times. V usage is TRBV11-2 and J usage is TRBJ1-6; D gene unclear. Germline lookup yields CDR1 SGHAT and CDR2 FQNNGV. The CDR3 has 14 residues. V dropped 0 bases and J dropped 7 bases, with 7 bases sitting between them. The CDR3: CASSLDPGNSPLHF. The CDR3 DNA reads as TGTGCCAGCAGCTTAGATCCGGGAAATTCACCCCTCCACTTT.

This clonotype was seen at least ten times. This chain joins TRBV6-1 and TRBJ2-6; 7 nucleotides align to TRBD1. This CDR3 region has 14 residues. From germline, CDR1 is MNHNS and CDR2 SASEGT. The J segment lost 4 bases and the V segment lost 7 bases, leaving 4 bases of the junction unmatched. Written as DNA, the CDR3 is TGTGCCAGCACTCTAGGGGGCGGGGCCAACGTCCTGACTTTC. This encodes CASTLGGGANVLTF.

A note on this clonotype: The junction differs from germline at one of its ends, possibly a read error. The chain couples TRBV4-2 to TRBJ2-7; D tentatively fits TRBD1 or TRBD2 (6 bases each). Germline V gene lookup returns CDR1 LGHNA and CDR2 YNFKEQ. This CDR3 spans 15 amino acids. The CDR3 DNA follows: TGTGTCAGCAGCCAAGGGGGGCTCGGCTCCTACGAGCAGTACTTC. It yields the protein CVSSQGGLGSYEQYF.

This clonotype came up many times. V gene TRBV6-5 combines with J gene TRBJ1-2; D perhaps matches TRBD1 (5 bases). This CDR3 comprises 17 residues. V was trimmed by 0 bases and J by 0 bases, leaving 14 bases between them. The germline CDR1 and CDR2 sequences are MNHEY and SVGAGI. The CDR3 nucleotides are TGTGCCAGCAGTTACTCGGGGCCTATCCAAGCTAACTATGGCTACACCTTC. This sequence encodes CASSYSGPIQANYGYTF.

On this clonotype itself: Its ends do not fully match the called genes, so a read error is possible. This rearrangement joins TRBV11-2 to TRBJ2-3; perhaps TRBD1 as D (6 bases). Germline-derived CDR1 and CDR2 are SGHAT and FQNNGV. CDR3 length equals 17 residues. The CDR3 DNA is TGTGCCAGCAGCCCAGCCCCCAGGGGCAAAGGAACAGACACGCTGTATTTT. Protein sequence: CASSPAPRGKGTDTLYF.

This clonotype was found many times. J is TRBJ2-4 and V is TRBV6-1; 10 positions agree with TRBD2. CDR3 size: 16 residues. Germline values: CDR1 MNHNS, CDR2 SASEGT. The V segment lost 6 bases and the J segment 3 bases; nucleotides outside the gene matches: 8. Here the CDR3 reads CASRTGTSAGKNIQYF. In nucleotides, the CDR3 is TGTGCCAGCAGAACCGGGACTAGCGCGGGCAAAAACATTCAGTACTTC.

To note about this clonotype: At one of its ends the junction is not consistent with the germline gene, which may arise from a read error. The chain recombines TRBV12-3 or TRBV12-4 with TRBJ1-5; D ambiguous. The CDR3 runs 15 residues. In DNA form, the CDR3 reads TGTGTCAGCAGTCCGACATGCAATAGCAATCAGCCCCAGCATTTT. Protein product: CVSSPTCNSNQPQHF.

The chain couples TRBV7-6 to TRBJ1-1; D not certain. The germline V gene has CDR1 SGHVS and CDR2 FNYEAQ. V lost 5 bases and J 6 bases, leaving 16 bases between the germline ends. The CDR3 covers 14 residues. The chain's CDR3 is CASSPSAPGSEAFF. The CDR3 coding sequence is TGTGCCAGCAGCCCGTCGGCCCCCGGGTCTGAAGCTTTCTTT.

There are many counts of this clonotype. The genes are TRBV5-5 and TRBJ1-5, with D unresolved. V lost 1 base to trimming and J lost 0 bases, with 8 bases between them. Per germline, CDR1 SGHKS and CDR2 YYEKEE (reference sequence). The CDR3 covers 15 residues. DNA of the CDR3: TGTGCCAGCAGCTTGAGGCAGGATAGCAATCAGCCCCAGCATTTT. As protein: CASSLRQDSNQPQHF.

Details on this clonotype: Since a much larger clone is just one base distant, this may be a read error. CDR3 bases: TGCGCCAGCGGGAATACCTACGAGCTGTACTTC. Its protein product is CASGNTYELYF. The chain is built from TRBV10-2 and TRBJ2-7; D is unresolved. The CDR3 extends over 11 amino acids. CDR1 is WSHSY and CDR2 is SAAADI in the germline V gene.

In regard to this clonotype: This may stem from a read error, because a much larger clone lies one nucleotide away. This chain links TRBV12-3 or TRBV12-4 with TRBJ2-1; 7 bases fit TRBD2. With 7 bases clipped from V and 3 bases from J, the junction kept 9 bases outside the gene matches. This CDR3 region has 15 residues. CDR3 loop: CASNPPGRNYNEQFF. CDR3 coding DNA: TGTGCCAGCAACCCACCCGGGAGGAACTACAATGAGCAGTTCTTC.

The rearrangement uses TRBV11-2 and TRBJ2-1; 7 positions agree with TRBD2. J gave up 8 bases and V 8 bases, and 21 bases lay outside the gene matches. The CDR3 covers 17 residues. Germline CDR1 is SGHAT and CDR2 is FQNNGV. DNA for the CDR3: TGTGCCAGCGGCCTAGGATGGGGGGGGGAGAGTGGTGATGAGCAGTTCTTC. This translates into CASGLGWGGESGDEQFF.

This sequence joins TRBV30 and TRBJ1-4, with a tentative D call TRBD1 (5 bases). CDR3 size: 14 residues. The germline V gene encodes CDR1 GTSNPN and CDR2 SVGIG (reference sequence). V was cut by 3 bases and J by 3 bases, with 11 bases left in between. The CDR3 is CAWSQGTANEKLFF. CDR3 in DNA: TGTGCCTGGAGCCAAGGGACTGCTAATGAAAAACTGTTTTTT.

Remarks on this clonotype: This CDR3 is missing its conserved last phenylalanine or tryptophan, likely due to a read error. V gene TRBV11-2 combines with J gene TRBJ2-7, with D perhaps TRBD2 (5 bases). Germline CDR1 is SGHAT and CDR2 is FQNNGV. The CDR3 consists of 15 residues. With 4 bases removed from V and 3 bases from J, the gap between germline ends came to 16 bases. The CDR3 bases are TGTGCCAGCAGCTCACGGACGTCAACTAGCTACGAGCAGTACTTA. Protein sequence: CASSSRTSTSYEQYL.

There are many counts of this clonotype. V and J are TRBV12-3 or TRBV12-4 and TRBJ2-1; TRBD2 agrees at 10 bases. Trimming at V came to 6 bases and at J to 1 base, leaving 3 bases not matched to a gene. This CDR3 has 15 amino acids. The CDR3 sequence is CASRRSGRSYNEQFF. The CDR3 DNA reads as TGTGCCAGCAGGCGTAGCGGGAGGTCCTACAATGAGCAGTTCTTC.

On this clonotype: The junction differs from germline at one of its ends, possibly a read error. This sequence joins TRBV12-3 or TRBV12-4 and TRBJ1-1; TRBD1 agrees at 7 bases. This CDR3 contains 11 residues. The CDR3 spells CVSSSNRGAFF. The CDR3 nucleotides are TGTGTCAGCAGTAGTAACAGGGGAGCTTTCTTT.

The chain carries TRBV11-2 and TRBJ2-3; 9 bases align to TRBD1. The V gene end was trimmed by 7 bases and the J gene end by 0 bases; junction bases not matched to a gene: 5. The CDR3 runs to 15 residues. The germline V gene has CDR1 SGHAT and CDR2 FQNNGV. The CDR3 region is CASIRDRVSTDTQYF. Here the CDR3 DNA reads TGTGCCAGCATTCGGGACAGGGTCAGCACAGATACGCAGTATTTT.

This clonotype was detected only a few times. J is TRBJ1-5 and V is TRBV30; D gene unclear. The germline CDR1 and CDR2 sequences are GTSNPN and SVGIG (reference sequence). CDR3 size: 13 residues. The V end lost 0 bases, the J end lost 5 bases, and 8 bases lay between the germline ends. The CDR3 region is CAWSVRSDQPQHF. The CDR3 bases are TGTGCCTGGAGTGTACGATCGGATCAGCCCCAGCATTTT.

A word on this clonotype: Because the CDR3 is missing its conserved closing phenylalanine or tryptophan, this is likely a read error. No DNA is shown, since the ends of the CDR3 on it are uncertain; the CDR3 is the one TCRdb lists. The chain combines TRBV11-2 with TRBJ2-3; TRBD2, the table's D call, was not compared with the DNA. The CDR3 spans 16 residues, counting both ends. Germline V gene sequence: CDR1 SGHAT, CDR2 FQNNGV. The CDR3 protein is CASSFTAGVSTDTQYL.

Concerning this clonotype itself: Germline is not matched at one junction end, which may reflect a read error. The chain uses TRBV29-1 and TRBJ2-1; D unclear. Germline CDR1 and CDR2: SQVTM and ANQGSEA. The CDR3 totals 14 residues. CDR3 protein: CGVDGYRTHEEQSF. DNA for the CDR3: TGCGGCGTTGATGGATATCGGACCCACGAAGAGCAGTCCTTC.

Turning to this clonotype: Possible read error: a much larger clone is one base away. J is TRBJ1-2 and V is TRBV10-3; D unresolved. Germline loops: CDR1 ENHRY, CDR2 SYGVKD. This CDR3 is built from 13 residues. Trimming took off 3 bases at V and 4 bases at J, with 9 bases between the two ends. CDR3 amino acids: CAISDDIGYGYTF. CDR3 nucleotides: TGTGCCATCAGTGATGATATCGGCTATGGCTACACCTTC.

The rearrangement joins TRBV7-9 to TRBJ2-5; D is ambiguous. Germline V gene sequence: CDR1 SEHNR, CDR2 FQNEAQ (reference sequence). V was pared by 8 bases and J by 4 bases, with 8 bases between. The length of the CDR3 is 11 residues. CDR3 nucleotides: TGTGCCAGCCGCATGACAGAGACCCAGTACTTC. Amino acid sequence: CASRMTETQYF.

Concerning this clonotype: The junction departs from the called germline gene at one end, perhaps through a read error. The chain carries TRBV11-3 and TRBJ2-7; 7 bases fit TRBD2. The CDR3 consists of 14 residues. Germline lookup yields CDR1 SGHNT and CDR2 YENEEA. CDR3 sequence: CASSISGREHEQHF. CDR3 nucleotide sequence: TGTGCCAGCAGCATAAGTGGGCGGGAGCACGAGCAGCACTTC.

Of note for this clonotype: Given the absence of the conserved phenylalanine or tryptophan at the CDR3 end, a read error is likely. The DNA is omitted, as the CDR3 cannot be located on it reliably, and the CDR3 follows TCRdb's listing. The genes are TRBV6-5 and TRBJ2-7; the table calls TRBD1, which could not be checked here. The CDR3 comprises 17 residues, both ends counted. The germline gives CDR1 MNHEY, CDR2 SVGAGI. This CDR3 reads CASSRNSGTGSLYEKYL.

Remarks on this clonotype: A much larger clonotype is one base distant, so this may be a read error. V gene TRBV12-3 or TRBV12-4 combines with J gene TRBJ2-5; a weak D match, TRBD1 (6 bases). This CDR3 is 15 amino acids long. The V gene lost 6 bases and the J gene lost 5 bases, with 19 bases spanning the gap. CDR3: CASRGDRCGLETQYF. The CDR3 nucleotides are TGTGCCAGCAGGGGCGACAGGTGTGGGCTCGAGACCCAGTACTTC.

CDR3 sequence reads: CSVHLGEVSGVNVLTF. The CDR3 nucleotides are TGCAGCGTTCATCTGGGAGAAGTATCTGGGGTCAATGTCCTGACTTTC. This chain links TRBV29-1 with TRBJ2-6; possibly TRBD2 for D (5 bases). V lost 5 bases to trimming and J lost 13 bases, with 27 bases between them. The CDR3 consists of 16 residues. CDR1 SQVTM and CDR2 ANQGSEA come from the germline V gene.

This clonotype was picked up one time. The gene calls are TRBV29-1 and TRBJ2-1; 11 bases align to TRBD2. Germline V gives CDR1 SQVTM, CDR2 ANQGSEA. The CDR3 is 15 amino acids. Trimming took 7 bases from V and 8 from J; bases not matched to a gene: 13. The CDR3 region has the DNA TGCAGCGCCAGCGGGACTAGCGGCAGGAGGTATGAGCAGTTCTTC. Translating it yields CSASGTSGRRYEQFF.

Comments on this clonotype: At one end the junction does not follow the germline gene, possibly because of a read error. The CDR3 region is CSARGVSGDTGELFF. The CDR3 DNA is TGCAGTGCTAGGGGGGTTAGCGGGGACACAGGGGAGCTGTTTTTT. V is TRBV20-1 and J is TRBJ2-2; TRBD2 matches at 8 bases. Germline values: CDR1 DFQATT, CDR2 SNEGSKA (reference sequence). The CDR3 length is 15 residues.

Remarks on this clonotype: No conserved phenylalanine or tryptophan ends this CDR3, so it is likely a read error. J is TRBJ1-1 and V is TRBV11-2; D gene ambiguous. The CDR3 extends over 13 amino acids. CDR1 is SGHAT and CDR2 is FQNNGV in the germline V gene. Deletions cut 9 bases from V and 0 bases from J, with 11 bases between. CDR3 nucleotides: TGTGCCAGTAGCCCTAGTTTGAACACTGAAGCTTTCCTT. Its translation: CASSPSLNTEAFL.